A single sample gave rise to the 27 T cell receptor beta chains below, sequenced in a study of blood T cell repertoires in COVID-19. Sequencing was performed with immunoSEQ multiplex PCR; in TCRdb, only in-frame clones are kept and a portion is missing. The sample gives 81,000 or so clones, about 82% of which show up once; 8.5% to 10% is in the top ten. Sequencing was done on a sample of peripheral blood. Every receptor here comes from a middle-aged man with COVID-19, enrolled during active disease.

The chain links TRBV27 to TRBJ1-4; 8 nucleotides align to TRBD1. The CDR3 has 13 amino acids. Looked up from germline, CDR1 is MNHEY and CDR2 is SMNVEV (reference sequence). The V gene end was trimmed by 4 bases and the J gene end by 6 bases; junction bases not matched to a gene: 1. The CDR3 region is CASSSQGDEKLFF. The DNA of the CDR3 is TGTGCCAGCAGTTCACAGGGGGATGAAAAACTGTTTTTT.

This clone was counted only a few times. V and J are TRBV4-1 and TRBJ1-6; the D is unclear. The CDR3 runs 16 residues. From germline, CDR1 is MGHRA and CDR2 YSYEKL. Trimming took off 4 bases at V and 14 bases at J, with 24 bases between the two ends. In DNA, the CDR3 is TGCGCCAGCAGCCGGAGTGGACGGGGAGTAATTCGGGCCCTCCACTTT. Its protein product is CASSRSGRGVIRALHF.

The CDR3: CASSFDGNPTNYGYTF. The CDR3 nucleotides are TGTGCCAGCAGTTTCGACGGGAACCCGACTAACTATGGCTACACCTTC. The chain combines TRBV27 with TRBJ1-2; D gene unclear. Germline assignment: CDR1 MNHEY and CDR2 SMNVEV (reference sequence). This CDR3 is 16 amino acids long. V was cut by 3 bases and J by 0 bases, with 14 bases left in between.

The sample holds a few counts of this clone. The gene calls are TRBV23-1 and TRBJ1-6, with TRBD1 matching over 9 bases. TRBV23-1 is known as an ORF, though its function is uncertain. The CDR3 contains 20 residues. J was trimmed by 6 bases and V by 4 bases; bases with no gene match: 19. CDR3 nucleotides: TGCGCCAGCAGTCGCCACCGGGACAGGGTCGAATTCGGTTGTAATTCACCCCTCCACTTT. This sequence encodes CASSRHRDRVEFGCNSPLHF.

J is TRBJ2-2 and V is TRBV19, with 8 bases aligning to TRBD2. The CDR3 contains 16 residues. The V and J ends lost 6 bases and 7 bases, in that order; junction bases with no gene match: 13. CDR1 is LNHDA, CDR2 SQIVND, per germline (reference sequence). In DNA, the CDR3 is TGTGCCAGTAGCCCGATCGGGAGGGGATTGGACGGGGAGCTGTTTTTT. This sequence encodes CASSPIGRGLDGELFF.

The V gene is TRBV18, the J gene TRBJ2-1, with D possibly matching TRBD2 (6 bases). Germline CDR1 and CDR2: KGHSH and LQKENI. The CDR3 has 17 amino acids. Trimming removed 1 base from V and 0 bases from J, with 13 bases in between. The DNA for the CDR3 is TGTGCCAGCTCACCACTGCCCGGGAGTTCCTCCTACAATGAGCAGTTCTTC. The encoded protein is CASSPLPGSSSYNEQFF.

This clone was seen a few times. The V call is TRBV28, the J call TRBJ1-1, with 10 bases matching TRBD1. J gave up 6 bases and V 5 bases, and 9 bases lay outside the gene matches. The CDR3 loop spans 15 amino acids. CDR1 is MDHEN, CDR2 SYDVKM, per germline. CDR3 in amino acids: CASSLTGQGGSEAFF. CDR3 nucleotides: TGTGCCAGCAGTCTCACCGGACAGGGGGGATCTGAAGCTTTCTTT.

V is TRBV11-2 and J is TRBJ2-2, with TRBD2 identical over 8 bases. CDR3 length equals 19 residues. The J segment lost 0 bases and the V segment lost 0 bases, leaving 9 bases of the junction unmatched. Germline CDR1 SGHAT, CDR2 FQNNGV. The CDR3 reads CASSLEGFLAGTNTGELFF. Written as DNA, the CDR3 is TGTGCCAGCAGCTTAGAAGGTTTCCTAGCGGGCACGAACACCGGGGAGCTGTTTTTT.

This clone appeared a few times. This rearrangement joins TRBV6-5 to TRBJ2-5, with 7 bases identical to TRBD1. The V segment lost 7 bases and the J segment 3 bases; nucleotides outside the gene matches: 11. This CDR3 has 15 amino acids. CDR1 is MNHEY, CDR2 SVGAGI, per germline. CDR3 DNA sequence: TGTGCCAGCACCGCGAGCTCCACAGGGGAAGAGACCCAGTACTTC. Its translation: CASTASSTGEETQYF.

CDR3 coding DNA: TGTGCCAGTAGATCGGACAGGGGGTTAGCTTTCTTT. This codes for CASRSDRGLAFF. The chain couples TRBV19 to TRBJ1-1, with 10 bases that match TRBD1. There are 12 residues in the CDR3. Germline lookup yields CDR1 LNHDA and CDR2 SQIVND (reference sequence). Trimming cost V 6 bases and J 10 bases; bases outside gene matches: 5.

V and J are TRBV28 and TRBJ1-6; 12 bases line up with TRBD1. CDR1 and CDR2 from the germline V gene are MDHEN and SYDVKM. Trimming removed 2 bases from V and 7 bases from J; junction bases left unmatched: 9. The CDR3 runs to 18 residues. The CDR3 nucleotides are TGTGCCAGCAGTTTAGGGACAGGGGGCTGGGCTTTGAATTCACCCCTCCACTTT. Protein sequence: CASSLGTGGWALNSPLHF.

This chain connects TRBV5-1 to TRBJ2-7; 9 bases are a match to TRBD1. This CDR3 is 14 amino acids long. J gave up 5 bases and V 6 bases, and 9 bases lay outside the gene matches. The germline gives CDR1 SGHRS, CDR2 YFSETQ. The CDR3 sequence: CASKPGQGTHEQYF. The CDR3 nucleotides are TGCGCCAGCAAACCGGGACAGGGTACTCACGAGCAGTACTTC.

This chain connects TRBV7-2 to TRBJ2-1; no reliable D call. The CDR3 runs to 14 residues. The V and J ends lost 2 bases and 7 bases respectively, with 12 bases between them. The germline gives CDR1 SGHTA, CDR2 FQGNSA. The CDR3 region has the DNA TGTGCCAGCAGCTTATCTGACCCGAGGAATGAGCAGTTCTTC. This translates into CASSLSDPRNEQFF. Together with reference TRBV7-2 and TRBJ2-1, the CDR3 gives the full variable domain: GAGVSQSPSNKVTEKGKDVELRCDPISGHTALYWYRQSLGQGLEFLIYFQGNSAPDKSGLPSDRFSAERTGGSVSTLTIQRTQQEDSAVYLCASSLSDPRNEQFFGPGTRLTVL.

The rearrangement uses TRBV5-1 and TRBJ2-7; 9 bases align to TRBD1. J was trimmed by 7 bases and V by 2 bases; bases with no gene match: 7. CDR1 is SGHRS, CDR2 YFSETQ, per germline. CDR3 length equals 14 residues. CDR3 DNA: TGCGCCAGCAGCTTATTACAGGGGGCTGGGGAGCAGTACTTC. Its protein product is CASSLLQGAGEQYF.

The chain recombines TRBV18 with TRBJ1-1, with D tentatively TRBD1 (5 bases). Germline CDR1 and CDR2: KGHSH and LQKENI. V gave up 5 bases and J gave up 0 bases, with 22 bases separating them. This CDR3 region has 18 residues. Written as DNA, the CDR3 is TGTGCCAGCTCATCCGGGGGGGTTCAGGGACCCATGAACACTGAAGCTTTCTTT. Its protein is CASSSGGVQGPMNTEAFF.

CDR3 protein: CASSQESGNQPQHF. CDR3 nucleotide sequence: TGTGCCAGCAGCCAAGAGTCCGGGAATCAGCCCCAGCATTTT. This chain links TRBV4-2 with TRBJ1-5; D uncertain. Trimming cost V 0 bases and J 4 bases, with 7 bases left between them. CDR1 is LGHNA and CDR2 is YNFKEQ in the germline V gene. CDR3 length equals 14 residues.

The rearrangement uses TRBV28 and TRBJ2-7, with TRBD1 matching over 8 bases. The CDR3 contains 13 residues. The trim removed 4 bases at V and 6 bases at J, leaving 5 bases unmatched. Germline V gene lookup returns CDR1 MDHEN and CDR2 SYDVKM. This chain's CDR3 is CASSSQGAVEQYF. The CDR3 nucleotides are TGTGCCAGCAGTTCCCAGGGGGCGGTCGAGCAGTACTTC.

The CDR3, as DNA: TGTGCCAGTAGTTACAGTGAGAACACCGGGGAGCTGTTTTTT. Its translation is CASSYSENTGELFF. This sequence joins TRBV19 and TRBJ2-2, with D uncertain. Trimming cost V 5 bases and J 1 base, with 8 bases left between them. The CDR3 sequence is 14 residues long. Germline-derived CDR1 and CDR2 are LNHDA and SQIVND (reference sequence).

The chain uses TRBV6-2 or TRBV6-3 and TRBJ2-3; 7 positions match TRBD2. Germline CDR1 reads MNHEY; CDR2 reads SVGEGT. V shed 2 bases, J shed 2 bases, and the junction held 13 bases outside the gene matches. This CDR3 has 18 residues. In DNA, the CDR3 is TGTGCCAGCAGTTACGCCCGCATCGAGCGGGGTCCCACAGATACGCAGTATTTT. Translated, it gives CASSYARIERGPTDTQYF.

The V gene is TRBV6-6, the J gene TRBJ2-1; 10 bases line up with TRBD1. Germline CDR1 is MNHNY and CDR2 is SVGAGI (reference sequence). CDR3 size: 15 residues. Unmatched junction bases numbered 10, after V lost 6 bases and J lost 8 bases. CDR3 sequence: CASSAGTGEGHEQFF. The CDR3 bases are TGTGCCAGCAGCGCCGGGACAGGGGAAGGGCATGAGCAGTTCTTC.

The CDR3 DNA reads as TGTGCCAGCAGCTTAGGTGGAAGCGCCGGGGCTTTCTTT. This codes for CASSLGGSAGAFF. The chain carries TRBV7-2 and TRBJ1-1; no clear D gene. The CDR3 sequence is 13 residues long. Trimming cost V 1 base and J 11 bases, with 14 bases left between them. Germline V gives CDR1 SGHTA, CDR2 FQGNSA.

V and J are TRBV4-3 and TRBJ2-3; a weak D match, TRBD2 (6 bases). From germline, CDR1 is LGHNA and CDR2 YSLEER. V gave up 0 bases and J gave up 2 bases, with 18 bases separating them. The CDR3 runs 18 residues. As DNA, the CDR3 is TGCGCCAGCAGCCAAGACTATGGGCGCGGGATCAACACAGATACGCAGTATTTT. Its protein is CASSQDYGRGINTDTQYF.

The V call is TRBV21-1, the J call TRBJ2-5; the table calls TRBD2, which could not be checked here. TRBV21-1 is given as a pseudogene. This CDR3 spans 14 amino acids. The CDR3 loop is CASSSGLVQETQYF. The CDR3 bases are TGTGCCAGCAGCAGCGGACTAGTACAAGAGACCCAGTACTTC.

The chain is built from TRBV6-5 and TRBJ2-1, with 7 bases aligning to TRBD1. The J segment lost 8 bases and the V segment lost 9 bases, leaving 13 bases of the junction unmatched. Looked up from germline, CDR1 is MNHEY and CDR2 is SVGAGI. The CDR3 covers 14 residues. CDR3 bases: TGTGCCAGTTCTATGACAGGGATCCCACATGAGCAGTTCTTC. It is translated as CASSMTGIPHEQFF.

This clone has just a few counts. The CDR3 DNA sequence: TGCGCCAGCAGCTTGACTACGGCCCGCCTGAACACTGAAGCTTTCTTT. Protein sequence: CASSLTTARLNTEAFF. The chain carries TRBV5-1 and TRBJ1-1; D not resolved. Deletions cut 1 base from V and 0 bases from J, with 13 bases between. This CDR3 contains 16 residues. Germline lookup yields CDR1 SGHRS and CDR2 YFSETQ. The full variable domain, rest sourced from reference TRBV5-1 and TRBJ1-1, is KAGVTQTPRYLIKTRGQQVTLSCSPISGHRSVSWYQQTPGQGLQFLFEYFSETQRNKGNFPGRFSGRQFSNSRSEMNVSTLELGDSALYLCASSLTTARLNTEAFFGQGTRLTVV.

The CDR3 region is CASSQGLRGKRDEQYF. The CDR3 DNA reads TGTGCCAGCAGCCAAGGGCTCCGGGGGAAGAGGGACGAGCAGTACTTC. The genes are TRBV14 and TRBJ2-7; D possibly corresponds to TRBD2 (6 bases). Trimming took 1 base from V and 5 from J, leaving 18 bases between them. The CDR3 is 16 amino acids. Germline-derived CDR1 and CDR2 are SGHDN and FVKESK.

The chain is built from TRBV7-3 and TRBJ2-1; D uncertain. Germline V lookup: CDR1 SGHTA, CDR2 FQGTGA. The CDR3 totals 13 residues. V was trimmed by 5 bases and J by 8 bases, leaving 13 bases between them. CDR3: CASSPPGADEQFF. The CDR3 region has the DNA TGTGCCAGCAGCCCTCCCGGAGCCGATGAGCAGTTCTTC.